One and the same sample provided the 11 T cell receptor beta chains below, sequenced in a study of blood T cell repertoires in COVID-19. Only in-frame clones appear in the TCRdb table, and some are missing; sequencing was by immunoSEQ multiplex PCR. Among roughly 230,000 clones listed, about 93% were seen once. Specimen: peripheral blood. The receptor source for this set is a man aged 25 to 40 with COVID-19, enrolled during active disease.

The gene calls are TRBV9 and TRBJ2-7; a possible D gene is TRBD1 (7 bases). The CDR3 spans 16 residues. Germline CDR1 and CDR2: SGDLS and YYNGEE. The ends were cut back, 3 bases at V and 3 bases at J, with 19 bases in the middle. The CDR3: CASSAGGKGADYEQYF. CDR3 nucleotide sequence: TGTGCCAGCAGCGCAGGGGGGAAGGGTGCCGACTACGAGCAGTACTTC.

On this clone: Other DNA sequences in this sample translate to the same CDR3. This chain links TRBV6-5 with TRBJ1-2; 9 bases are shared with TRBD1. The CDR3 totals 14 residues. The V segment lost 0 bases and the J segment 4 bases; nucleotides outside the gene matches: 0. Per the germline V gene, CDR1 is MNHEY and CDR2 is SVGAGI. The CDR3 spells CASSYSGQGYGYTF. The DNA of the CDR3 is TGTGCCAGCAGTTACTCGGGACAGGGCTATGGCTACACCTTC.

The CDR3 coding sequence is TGTGCCAGCAGTTTAGGGGGGAGGTTTGGCTACACCTTC. Amino acids: CASSLGGRFGYTF. V and J are TRBV12-3 or TRBV12-4 and TRBJ1-2; tentatively, D is TRBD1 (5 bases). V lost 1 base to trimming and J lost 7 bases, with 10 bases between them. This CDR3 spans 13 amino acids.

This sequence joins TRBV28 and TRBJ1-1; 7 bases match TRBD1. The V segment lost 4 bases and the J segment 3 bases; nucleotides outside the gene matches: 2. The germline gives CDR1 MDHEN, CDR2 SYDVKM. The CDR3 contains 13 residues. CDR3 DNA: TGTGCCAGCAGTTCCGGGACAGACACTGAAGCTTTCTTT. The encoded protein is CASSSGTDTEAFF.

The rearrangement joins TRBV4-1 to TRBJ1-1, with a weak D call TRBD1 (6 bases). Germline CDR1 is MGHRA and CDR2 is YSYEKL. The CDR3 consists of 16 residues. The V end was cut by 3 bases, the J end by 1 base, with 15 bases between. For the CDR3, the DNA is TGCGCCAGCAGCCATACAGGGAGAGGACGGAACACTGAAGCTTTCTTT. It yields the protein CASSHTGRGRNTEAFF.

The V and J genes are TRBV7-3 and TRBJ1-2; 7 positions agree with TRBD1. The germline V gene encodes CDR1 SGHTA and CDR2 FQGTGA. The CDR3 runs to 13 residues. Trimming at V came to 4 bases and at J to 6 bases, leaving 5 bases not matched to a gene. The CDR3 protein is CASSSPTGNGYTF. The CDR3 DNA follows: TGTGCCAGCAGCTCCCCGACAGGGAATGGCTACACCTTC.

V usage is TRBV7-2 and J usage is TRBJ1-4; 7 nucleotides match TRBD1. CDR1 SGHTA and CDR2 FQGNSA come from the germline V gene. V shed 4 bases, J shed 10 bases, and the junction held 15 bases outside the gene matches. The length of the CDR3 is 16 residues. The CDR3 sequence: CASSSGPGTEIGKLFF. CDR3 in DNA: TGTGCCAGCAGCTCGGGACCCGGGACAGAGATAGGAAAACTGTTTTTT.

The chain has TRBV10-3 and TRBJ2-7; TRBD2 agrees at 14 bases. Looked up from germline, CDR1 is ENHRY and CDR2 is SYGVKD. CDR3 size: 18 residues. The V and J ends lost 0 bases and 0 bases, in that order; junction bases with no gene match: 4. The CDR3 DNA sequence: TGTGCCATCAGTGAGTCGCGGGGACTAGCGGGAGTCTCCTACGAGCAGTACTTC. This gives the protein CAISESRGLAGVSYEQYF.

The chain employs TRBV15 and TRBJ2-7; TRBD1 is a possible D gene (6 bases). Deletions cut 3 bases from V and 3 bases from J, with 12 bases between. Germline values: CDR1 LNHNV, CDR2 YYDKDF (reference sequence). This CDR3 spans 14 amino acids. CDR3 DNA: TGTGCCACCAGCAGGGCAGGGGAAATCTACGAGCAGTACTTC. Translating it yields CATSRAGEIYEQYF.

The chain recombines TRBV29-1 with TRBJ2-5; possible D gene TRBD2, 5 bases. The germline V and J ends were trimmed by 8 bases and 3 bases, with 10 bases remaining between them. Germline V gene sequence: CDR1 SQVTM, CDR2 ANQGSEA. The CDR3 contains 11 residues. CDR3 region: CSLTIEETQYF. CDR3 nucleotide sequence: TGCAGCCTGACTATCGAAGAGACCCAGTACTTC.

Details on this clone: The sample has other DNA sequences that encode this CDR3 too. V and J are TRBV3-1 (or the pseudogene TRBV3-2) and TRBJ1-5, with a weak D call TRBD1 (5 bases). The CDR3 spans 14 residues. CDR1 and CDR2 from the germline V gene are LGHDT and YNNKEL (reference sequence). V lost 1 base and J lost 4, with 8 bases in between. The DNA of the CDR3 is TGTGCCAGCAGCCAAGCCGGGGGGAATCAGCCCCAGCATTTT. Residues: CASSQAGGNQPQHF.